Following are 9 T cell receptor beta chains from one sample sequenced in a study of blood T cell repertoires in COVID-19. The protocol was immunoSEQ multiplex PCR, while the TCRdb copy is restricted to in-frame clones and leaves out a portion. The profile shows some 130,000 clones, less than 90% of them singletons. Material for sequencing was peripheral blood. These receptors all come from a man between 65 and 85 years old with acute or convalescent COVID-19.

This chain joins TRBV7-2 and TRBJ1-4; no definite D call. V dropped 1 base and J dropped 8 bases, with 14 bases sitting between them. Germline V gene lookup returns CDR1 SGHTA and CDR2 FQGNSA. The CDR3 consists of 15 residues. CDR3 loop: CASSLGNRVGEKLFF. Written as DNA, the CDR3 is TGTGCCAGCAGCTTAGGAAACCGGGTTGGAGAAAAACTGTTTTTT.

This chain links TRBV5-1 with TRBJ2-1, with D possibly matching TRBD2 (7 bases). Germline V gene sequence: CDR1 SGHRS, CDR2 YFSETQ. V was pared by 1 base and J by 4 bases, with 15 bases between. This CDR3 comprises 16 residues. The CDR3 protein is CASSLNEGGPYNEQFF. The CDR3 DNA reads as TGCGCCAGCAGCTTGAATGAGGGGGGGCCATACAATGAGCAGTTCTTC.

This sequence joins TRBV2 and TRBJ2-3, with 15 bases aligning to TRBD2. Unmatched junction bases numbered 14, after V lost 10 bases and J lost 3 bases. The CDR3 runs 18 residues. The germline V gene encodes CDR1 SNHLY and CDR2 FYNNEI. CDR3 sequence (DNA): TGTGCCACCTCTAGGGTCGGGACTAGCGGGGGGCCGACAGATACGCAGTATTTT. Amino acid sequence: CATSRVGTSGGPTDTQYF.

With regard to this clone: The junction departs from germline at one end; a sequencing error may be responsible. The J gene is TRBJ1-4, the V gene TRBV7-7; D not resolved. Germline V gene data show CDR1 as SSHAT and CDR2 as FNYEAQ (reference sequence). This CDR3 spans 13 amino acids. The CDR3 bases are TGTGCTAGCAGACTTTCTCATCCGGAGAAACTGTTTTTT. The encoded protein is CASRLSHPEKLFF.

The chain is built from TRBV19 and TRBJ2-1; 11 nucleotides match TRBD2. Unmatched junction bases numbered 8, after V lost 1 base and J lost 9 bases. The CDR3 is 16 residues long. CDR1 and CDR2 from the germline V gene are LNHDA and SQIVND (reference sequence). CDR3 bases: TGTGCCAGTAGTATAGGACGGAGGCTAGCGGGGGGTGAGCAGTTCTTC. Protein: CASSIGRRLAGGEQFF.

The gene calls are TRBV6-2 or TRBV6-3 and TRBJ1-2; 7 nucleotides align to TRBD1. Germline-derived CDR1 and CDR2 are MNHEY and SVGEGT. Germline trimming cut 0 bases from V and 8 bases from J; bases unmatched to any gene: 3. The CDR3 has 13 amino acids. Here the CDR3 DNA reads TGTGCCAGCAGTTACTCGACAGGGTTCGGCTACACCTTC. Protein product: CASSYSTGFGYTF.

The chain links TRBV6-6 to TRBJ2-7; D is perhaps TRBD2 (7 bases). Trimming took 1 base from V and 5 from J, leaving 15 bases between them. The CDR3 contains 15 residues. Germline CDR1 is MNHNY and CDR2 is SVGAGI (reference sequence). The CDR3 is CASSYWEGWDNEQYF. The DNA for the CDR3 is TGTGCCAGCAGTTACTGGGAGGGGTGGGACAACGAGCAGTACTTC.

This clone was recorded once. V usage is TRBV11-2 and J usage is TRBJ1-1; TRBD1 is a possible D gene (5 bases). Trimming took off 2 bases at V and 6 bases at J, with 16 bases between the two ends. The germline CDR1 and CDR2 sequences are SGHAT and FQNNGV. The CDR3 runs 15 residues. In DNA form, the CDR3 reads TGTGCCAGCAGCTTAATGGGTCAGGGTCTCGCTGAAGCTTTCTTT. Translation gives CASSLMGQGLAEAFF.

The chain uses TRBV5-1 and TRBJ1-6; 9 bases agree with TRBD1. The CDR3 covers 16 residues. The V gene's germline CDR1 is SGHRS and CDR2 YFSETQ. The junction had 8 bases not matched to a gene; V was cut back by 1 base and J by 9 bases. The CDR3 DNA follows: TGCGCCAGCAGCTTGCTGGGCACAGGGGGCGCTTCACCCCTCCACTTT. This translates into CASSLLGTGGASPLHF.